This T cell receptor (beta chain) was sequenced in a study of T-cell memory formation after mild COVID-19. TCRdb re-derived calls from the 5' RACE reads in MiXCR, one entry per CDR3 protein. This table holds approximately 240,000 distinct CDR3 sequences, around 17% found once. The germline gives CDR1 SGHAT, CDR2 FQNNGV. V was pared by 2 bases and J by 1 base, with 14 bases between. The CDR3 runs 16 residues. This clonotype was observed at least ten times. Sequences were obtained from PBMCs or a T cell subset sorted from them (not recorded which). The chain combines TRBV11-2 with TRBJ1-1; D not certain. The clonotype was recovered from a man aged 18-30 years who had mild COVID-19 (a few samples of this study predate the infection). Cell type and time point are not known. Here the CDR3 reads CASSLTVGVGNTEAFF. The CDR3 DNA reads as TGTGCCAGCAGCTTAACAGTCGGCGTGGGGAACACTGAAGCTTTCTTT.